Below, one T cell receptor beta chain is given with its context. The sample originates from a study of long-term antiretroviral therapy in people with HIV. The CDR3 extends over 17 amino acids. Trimming removed 5 bases at V and 2 bases at J, with 21 bases between. The germline gives CDR1 MNHEY, CDR2 SMNVEV (reference sequence). Run at survey level, the immunoSEQ assay was version v3.0. Produced via immunoSEQ multiplex PCR; TCRdb's table is partial and in-frame only. The sample has 30,000 to 45,000 clones, 80% seen once. The J gene is TRBJ2-5, the V gene TRBV27; the D gene could be TRBD1 or TRBD2 (5 bases each). This TCR derives from a man aged 30-40 years with HIV. Source: unsorted PBMCs, taken 3.4 years after starting antiretroviral therapy. This chain's CDR3 is CASSPLVLRDRQETQYF. The CDR3 DNA follows: TGTGCCAGCAGTCCTTTAGTCCTCCGGGACCGTCAAGAGACCCAGTACTTC.